This TCR beta chain is drawn from a study of cytomegalovirus exposure and HLA in healthy donors. The CDR3 spans 18 residues. After removal of 3 bases from V and 0 bases from J, the junction contained 13 bases not matched to a gene. CDR1 is SGHVS and CDR2 is FNYEAQ in the germline V gene. On this clone itself: The antigen remains unidentified.

Both 60 Vbeta primers and 13 Jbeta primers went into the PCR. Only in-frame clones appear in the TCRdb table, and some are missing; sequencing was by immunoSEQ multiplex PCR. Of fewer than 200,000 clones listed, around 81% are singletons. Study-level findings and limits: In a later analysis, TCR beta V- and J-gene trimming showed a link to a missense DCLRE1C variant.

Sequenced input: PBMCs. The chain joins TRBV7-6 to TRBJ2-5, with TRBD2 identical over 7 bases. The TCR sequence derives from a man aged 35 to 55 in good health and CMV-seronegative. This CDR3 is CASSFRPSFGGNQETQYF. CDR3 nucleotide sequence: TGTGCCAGCAGCTTCCGTCCCTCTTTCGGGGGGAACCAAGAGACCCAGTACTTC.